One and the same sample provided the 27 T cell receptor beta chains below, sequenced in a study of blood T cell repertoires in COVID-19. Profiling relied on immunoSEQ multiplex PCR, and the TCRdb table lists in-frame clones only, not all of them. The repertoire holds a few hundred thousand clones, with around 80% as singletons. The specimen was peripheral blood. Receptor source: a woman aged 70 to 79 with acute or convalescent COVID-19.

In its sample, this clone was seen many times. The CDR3 nucleotides are TGTGCCAGCACCGGGGGACCTGAAGGAAACTATGGCTACACCTTC. This codes for CASTGGPEGNYGYTF. The chain combines TRBV6-5 with TRBJ1-2, with a weak D call TRBD1 (5 bases). The V and J ends lost 7 bases and 2 bases respectively, with 17 bases between them. The CDR3 has 15 residues. Germline-derived CDR1 and CDR2 are MNHEY and SVGAGI.

A single count supports this clone. This chain connects TRBV15 to TRBJ1-5; 9 bases line up with TRBD1. The CDR3 covers 19 residues. The J segment lost 4 bases and the V segment lost 3 bases, leaving 16 bases of the junction unmatched. CDR1 and CDR2 from the germline V gene are LNHNV and YYDKDF (reference sequence). The CDR3 protein is CATSSDTGGARLINQPQHF. The CDR3 DNA follows: TGTGCCACCAGCAGTGATACAGGGGGCGCGAGGTTGATTAATCAGCCCCAGCATTTT.

The genes are TRBV30 and TRBJ1-5, with a weak D call TRBD1 (6 bases). The CDR3 loop spans 16 amino acids. The germline gives CDR1 GTSNPN, CDR2 SVGIG (reference sequence). Trimming took 0 bases from V and 0 from J, leaving 12 bases between them. The CDR3 coding sequence is TGTGCCTGGAGTGTTATGGGGGCTCTTAGCAATCAGCCCCAGCATTTT. Encoded protein: CAWSVMGALSNQPQHF.

V is TRBV6-5 and J is TRBJ2-1, with D possibly being TRBD1 (5 bases). Trimming left V 6 bases short and J 3 bases short, with 15 bases between. The germline CDR1 and CDR2 sequences are MNHEY and SVGAGI. This CDR3 comprises 15 residues. CDR3 coding DNA: TGTGCCAGCAGCCCGACAGCTAATAACTACAATGAGCAGTTCTTC. This encodes CASSPTANNYNEQFF.

CDR3: CASSWTERETQYF. The DNA of the CDR3 is TGTGCCAGCAGCTGGACAGAGAGGGAGACCCAGTACTTC. The rearrangement joins TRBV11-2 to TRBJ2-5; a weak D match, TRBD1 (6 bases). CDR1 and CDR2 from the germline V gene are SGHAT and FQNNGV. The V gene lost 4 bases and the J gene lost 5 bases, with 11 bases spanning the gap. CDR3 size: 13 residues.

J is TRBJ1-2 and V is TRBV30; 8 bases are a match to TRBD1. This CDR3 region has 13 residues. Germline V CDR1 and CDR2: GTSNPN, SVGIG (reference sequence). The V segment lost 2 bases and the J segment 4 bases; nucleotides outside the gene matches: 3. In DNA form, the CDR3 reads TGTGCCTGGAGTTCAGGGGGCGGCTATGGCTACACCTTC. Protein product: CAWSSGGGYGYTF.

J is TRBJ2-6 and V is TRBV2, with TRBD2 identical over 7 bases. The CDR3 length is 14 residues. With V trimmed by 7 bases and J by 3 bases, 3 bases remained unmatched. The germline V gene has CDR1 SNHLY and CDR2 FYNNEI. The CDR3: CASTRGVGANVLTF. CDR3 DNA: TGTGCCAGCACCCGGGGGGTTGGGGCCAACGTCCTGACTTTC.

This clone is a singleton in its sample. The chain is built from TRBV7-6 and TRBJ1-5; 8 bases align to TRBD1. CDR3 length: 15 amino acids. CDR1 is SGHVS, CDR2 FNYEAQ, per germline. The V and J ends lost 3 bases and 6 bases, in that order; junction bases with no gene match: 7. CDR3 protein: CASSLETGEGQPQHF. In DNA, the CDR3 is TGTGCCAGCAGCTTGGAGACAGGGGAGGGTCAGCCCCAGCATTTT.

CDR3 sequence (DNA): TGTGCCAGCAGCTCCGGGACAAACAATGAGCAGTTCTTC. Translation gives CASSSGTNNEQFF. The J gene is TRBJ2-1, the V gene TRBV11-2; possible D gene TRBD1, 6 bases. Germline CDR1 is SGHAT and CDR2 is FQNNGV. This CDR3 region has 13 residues. V dropped 4 bases and J dropped 5 bases, with 9 bases sitting between them.

V gene TRBV19 combines with J gene TRBJ2-3; the D gene is possibly TRBD2 (7 bases). The CDR3 is 14 residues long. Trimming took 5 bases from V and 7 from J, leaving 16 bases between them. The germline V gene encodes CDR1 LNHDA and CDR2 SQIVND (reference sequence). CDR3 nucleotides: TGTGCCAGTAGTCCTGGGGGGGCCGGGAATACGCAGTATTTT. Translation: CASSPGGAGNTQYF.

The rearrangement joins TRBV6-1 to TRBJ2-5, with D tentatively TRBD1 (5 bases). Trimming pared 3 bases from V and 4 bases from J, leaving 12 bases between. The germline V gene encodes CDR1 MNHNS and CDR2 SASEGT. There are 14 residues in the CDR3. The CDR3 region has the DNA TGTGCCAGCAGTGACCCTAGGGGAACAGAGACCCAGTACTTC. Residues: CASSDPRGTETQYF.

The V and J genes are TRBV3-1 (or the pseudogene TRBV3-2) and TRBJ1-1, with 8 bases that match TRBD1. Germline-derived CDR1 and CDR2 are LGHDT and YNNKEL (reference sequence). Losses at the gene ends were 3 bases for V and 3 bases for J; bases not matched to a gene: 6. CDR3 length: 15 amino acids. Here the CDR3 DNA reads TGTGCCAGCAGCCAGATACAGGGGGGCTACACTGAAGCTTTCTTT. It encodes CASSQIQGGYTEAFF.

V and J are TRBV2 and TRBJ1-6, with 8 bases identical to TRBD1. CDR3 length equals 16 residues. In germline, CDR1 is SNHLY, CDR2 FYNNEI. V shed 2 bases and J 7 bases; nucleotides not matched to a gene: 7. In DNA, the CDR3 is TGTGCCAGCAGTGAACAGGGGGCGGCCTCCAATTCACCCCTCCACTTT. This gives the protein CASSEQGAASNSPLHF.

The J gene is TRBJ2-7, the V gene TRBV27; D unresolved. From germline, CDR1 is MNHEY and CDR2 SMNVEV (reference sequence). The length of the CDR3 is 15 residues. V lost 3 bases and J lost 3, with 15 bases in between. The CDR3 bases are TGTGCCAGCAGTTTCCGGGTTGTTTCCCGCTACGAGCAGTACTTC. Translating gives CASSFRVVSRYEQYF.

The gene calls are TRBV6-2 or TRBV6-3 and TRBJ2-5; 9 bases are a match to TRBD1. Germline CDR1 MNHEY, CDR2 SVGEGT. J lost 3 bases, V lost 3 bases, and 14 bases had no gene match. This CDR3 has 18 amino acids. The CDR3 DNA reads TGTGCCAGCAGTTATCTCACCCGGACCGGGACAGGGAAAGAGACCCAGTACTTC. Encoded protein: CASSYLTRTGTGKETQYF.

This clone came up a few times. This chain links TRBV9 with TRBJ2-2, with 7 nucleotides matching TRBD2. The CDR3 extends over 15 amino acids. V dropped 0 bases and J dropped 5; count of bases not matched to a gene: 4. Germline CDR1 SGDLS, CDR2 YYNGEE. In DNA form, the CDR3 reads TGTGCCAGCAGCGTAGTACCGGGGGGAACCGGGGAGCTGTTTTTT. Translated, it gives CASSVVPGGTGELFF.

This clone was recorded a few times. The rearrangement uses TRBV29-1 and TRBJ1-2; D unresolved. CDR3 size: 12 residues. Germline V gene lookup returns CDR1 SQVTM and CDR2 ANQGSEA. V was cut by 6 bases and J by 1 base, with 9 bases left in between. The CDR3 sequence: CSVEMSNYGYTF. In DNA, the CDR3 is TGCAGCGTGGAGATGAGTAACTATGGCTACACCTTC.

This chain joins TRBV7-3 and TRBJ2-3; weak D call: TRBD2 (5 bases). V gave up 1 base and J gave up 5 bases, with 7 bases separating them. This CDR3 region has 13 residues. From germline, CDR1 is SGHTA and CDR2 FQGTGA. CDR3 loop: CASSLNRGDTQYF. In DNA, the CDR3 is TGTGCCAGCAGCTTAAACCGGGGAGATACGCAGTATTTT.

The chain couples TRBV11-2 to TRBJ1-6, with D perhaps matching TRBD1 (6 bases). CDR3 length: 13 amino acids. Per the germline V gene, CDR1 is SGHAT and CDR2 is FQNNGV. V shed 5 bases and J shed 7 bases, with 9 bases lying between them. CDR3 protein: CASSITGNSPLHF. CDR3 DNA: TGTGCCAGCAGCATCACAGGGAATTCACCCCTCCACTTT.

This chain connects TRBV14 to TRBJ2-5; TRBD1 is a possible D gene (6 bases). Trimming shortened V by 0 bases and J by 6 bases, and 17 bases separated the two germline ends. The CDR3 loop spans 16 amino acids. The V gene's germline CDR1 is SGHDN and CDR2 FVKESK. The CDR3 spells CASSQDHVGGRKTQYF. The CDR3, as DNA: TGTGCCAGCAGCCAAGATCATGTAGGGGGTCGGAAGACCCAGTACTTC.

In this sample, this clone turned up a few times. The V call is TRBV10-1, the J call TRBJ2-1; D is ambiguous. The CDR3 has 16 residues. V was clipped by 3 bases and J by 0 bases, with 12 bases between them. CDR1 is WNHNN and CDR2 is SYGVQD in the germline V gene (reference sequence). The chain's CDR3 is CASSDSSASSYNEQFF. CDR3 sequence (DNA): TGCGCCAGCAGTGACTCAAGCGCCAGCTCCTACAATGAGCAGTTCTTC.

This clone was found once. The V and J genes are TRBV9 and TRBJ2-1; D call uncertain. Germline loops: CDR1 SGDLS, CDR2 YYNGEE. The CDR3 is 14 amino acids. Trimming took off 0 bases at V and 3 bases at J, with 7 bases between the two ends. CDR3 sequence reads: CASSVGLIYNEQFF. In nucleotides, the CDR3 is TGTGCCAGCAGCGTAGGGCTCATCTACAATGAGCAGTTCTTC.

The genes are TRBV5-3 and TRBJ2-7; a weak D match, TRBD1 (6 bases). TRBV5-3 is labeled an ORF, and its function is uncertain. CDR3 size: 15 residues. V was clipped by 2 bases and J by 6 bases, with 18 bases between them. Here the CDR3 DNA reads TGTGCCAGAAGCTTTCCCCCAAACAGGGAACGCGAGCAGTACTTC. It specifies CARSFPPNREREQYF.

V gene TRBV5-6 combines with J gene TRBJ2-7; tentatively, D is TRBD1 (6 bases). The CDR3 is 15 amino acids. V was shortened by 2 bases and J by 2 bases, with 14 bases between the two germline ends. The V gene's germline CDR1 is SGHDT and CDR2 YYEEEE. The chain's CDR3 is CASSLVGGLTYEQYF. The CDR3 coding sequence is TGTGCCAGCAGCTTAGTAGGGGGATTAACCTACGAGCAGTACTTC.

The rearrangement uses TRBV12-3 or TRBV12-4 and TRBJ1-2; perhaps TRBD1 as D (6 bases). V lost 10 bases and J lost 6, with 15 bases in between. The CDR3 totals 12 residues. The chain's CDR3 is CATLPGGDGYTF. The CDR3 region has the DNA TGTGCCACCCTCCCGGGGGGCGATGGCTACACCTTC.

The chain joins TRBV30 to TRBJ1-2, with D possibly TRBD1 on 6 matching bases. The germline CDR1 and CDR2 sequences are GTSNPN and SVGIG (reference sequence). This CDR3 has 12 residues. The germline V and J ends were trimmed by 6 bases and 7 bases, with 15 bases remaining between them. DNA for the CDR3: TGTGCCTGCCACAGGGATCCCGGTGGCTACACCTTC. This sequence encodes CACHRDPGGYTF.

This clone was counted once. The chain recombines TRBV24-1 with TRBJ2-1; the match to TRBD1 covers 7 bases. Germline values: CDR1 KGHDR, CDR2 SFDVKD. V was clipped by 4 bases and J by 7 bases; unmatched bases: 0. The CDR3 contains 12 residues. CDR3 region: CATSDRGNEQFF. The CDR3 nucleotides are TGTGCCACCAGTGACAGGGGGAATGAGCAGTTCTTC.